This entry lists 11 T cell receptor beta chains sequenced from one sample in a study of T cells in women clearing cervical HPV infection (dated by TCRdb to the late 2010s). The library was prepared using the immunoSEQ multiplex PCR assay. This is the immuneACCESS table as TCRdb keeps it, with only in-frame sequences that have V and J called. A part of the clones is gone; compared with another copy, unresolved V genes explain less than half, and the rest is unexplained. This sample's table has entries for under 45,000 clones. Under 8% of the sample rests with the top ten. The source material was blood buffy coat. Every receptor here comes from a woman between 18 and 70 years old with a cervical HPV16 infection that either progressed to CIN3+ or cleared (not recorded which).

A word on this clone: The read finishes 3 residues shy of the CDR3 end, and the germline J gene is used to complete it. V is TRBV19 and J is TRBJ1-2; D gene uncertain. CDR3 size: 15 residues. CDR1 is LNHDA and CDR2 is SQIVND in the germline V gene (reference sequence). The V and J ends lost 5 bases and 7 bases respectively, with 20 bases between them. The CDR3 bases that were read are TGTGCCAGTAGTCCCGAGGACGGGGATTCGGGTGGC. Amino acid sequence: CASSPEDGDSGG. The entire CDR3 is CASSPEDGDSGGYTF.

Comment on this clone: The CDR3 end lies 3 residues beyond the end of the read and is filled in from the germline J gene. The chain couples TRBV19 to TRBJ2-2; TRBD1 matches 10 bases. Losses at the gene ends were 3 bases for V and 6 bases for J; bases not matched to a gene: 4. The CDR3 runs 15 residues. The V gene's germline CDR1 is LNHDA and CDR2 SQIVND (reference sequence). CDR3 DNA, as far as it was read: TGTGCCAGTAGTATCTTGGACAGGGGGGCCGGGGAG. It translates to CASSILDRGAGE. The whole CDR3 sequence is CASSILDRGAGELFF.

Regarding this clone: The read terminates 3 residues ahead of where the CDR3 ends, so the germline J gene completes it. The chain links TRBV6-1 to TRBJ2-2; no clear D. The CDR3 extends over 14 amino acids. Per germline, CDR1 MNHNS and CDR2 SASEGT. CDR3 DNA (partial): TGTGCCAGCAGTGAACTGGGCAGGTCTTCACCG. Its protein is CASSELGRSSP. The full CDR3 is CASSELGRSSPLFF.

CDR3 DNA, as far as it was read: TGCGCCAGCAGTGAAGAGAGGTCTAGCGGTCTCAGTGAG. It codes for CASSEERSSGLSE. The entire CDR3 protein is CASSEERSSGLSEQFF. This chain links TRBV10-1 with TRBJ2-1; 7 bases align to TRBD2. The read ends 3 residues shy of where the CDR3 ends; the end is completed using the germline J gene. The CDR3 sequence is 16 residues long. V trimming: 3 bases; J trimming: 9 bases; junction bases outside the gene matches: 14. Germline-derived CDR1 and CDR2 are WNHNN and SYGVQD (reference sequence).

Of note for this clone: The read terminates 3 residues ahead of where the CDR3 ends, so the germline J gene completes it. Other DNA sequences of this sample code for an identical CDR3. The chain carries TRBV20-1 and TRBJ2-1, with D possibly being TRBD2 (6 bases). The V and J ends lost 4 bases and 4 bases respectively, with 14 bases between them. Germline CDR1 is DFQATT and CDR2 is SNEGSKA (reference sequence). CDR3 length: 14 amino acids. The sequenced part of the CDR3 DNA is TGCAGTGCTACGCCGACTAGTGCGTACAATGAG. Translated: CSATPTSAYNE. In full, the CDR3 is CSATPTSAYNEQFF.

Partial CDR3 DNA: TGTGCCAGCAGCGACAGGTGGAACACTGAA. Translated: CASSDRWNTE. The full CDR3 sequence reads CASSDRWNTEAFF. This chain links TRBV6-2 or TRBV6-3 with TRBJ1-1, with TRBD1 as a possible D gene (6 bases). The read terminates 3 residues ahead of where the CDR3 ends, so the germline J gene completes it. This CDR3 is built from 13 residues. Germline V gene sequence: CDR1 MNHEY, CDR2 SVGEGT. Trimming stripped 6 bases from V and 1 base from J, with 9 bases between.

With regard to this clone: The DNA ends 3 residues before the CDR3 does, and the rest of the CDR3 is filled in from the germline J gene. This rearrangement joins TRBV19 to TRBJ1-5; the match to TRBD1 covers 8 bases. This CDR3 region has 15 residues. With V trimmed by 5 bases and J by 7 bases, 10 bases remained unmatched. Germline V gene sequence: CDR1 LNHDA, CDR2 SQIVND (reference sequence). The CDR3 reads CASSSPGTGLQPQHF. Partial CDR3 DNA: TGTGCCAGTAGTTCCCCCGGGACAGGCTTACAGCCC.

Remarks on this clone: Read data end 3 residues before the CDR3 end; the end is taken from the germline J gene. V is TRBV5-4 and J is TRBJ2-1, with a weak D call TRBD2 (6 bases). The germline CDR1 and CDR2 sequences are SGHNT and YYREEE (reference sequence). V lost 2 bases, J lost 6 bases, and 12 bases lay in between. The CDR3 has 14 residues. CDR3 region: CASSLRVAANEQFF. The part of the CDR3 DNA that was read is TGTGCCAGCAGCTTAAGGGTAGCGGCCAATGAG.

Note on this clone: The read comes to an end 3 residues before the CDR3 does, leaving the germline J gene to fill in the end. This chain connects TRBV7-9 to TRBJ2-7; 7 nucleotides line up with TRBD1. V dropped 3 bases and J dropped 3; count of bases not matched to a gene: 8. The CDR3 has 15 residues. CDR1 is SEHNR and CDR2 is FQNEAQ in the germline V gene (reference sequence). CDR3: CASSFVDRPFYEQYF. Partial CDR3 DNA: TGTGCCAGCAGCTTTGTGGACAGGCCTTTCTACGAG.

Remarks on this clone: The read gets to within 3 residues of the CDR3 end, and the germline J gene fills in the rest. V is TRBV2 and J is TRBJ1-6, with 7 bases matching TRBD1. The CDR3 totals 14 residues. Germline CDR1 and CDR2: SNHLY and FYNNEI. The V gene end was trimmed by 8 bases and the J gene end by 3 bases; junction bases not matched to a gene: 4. The part of the CDR3 DNA that was read is TGTGCCAGCGGACCAGGGGGCTATAATTCACCC. Amino acid sequence: CASGPGGYNSP. The CDR3, in full, reads CASGPGGYNSPLHF. Drawing the rest from reference TRBV2 and TRBJ1-6, the complete variable domain is EPEVTQTPSHQVTQMGQEVILRCVPISNHLYFYWYRQILGQKVEFLVSFYNNEISEKSEIFDDQFSVERPDGSNFTLKIRSTKLEDSAMYFCASGPGGYNSPLHFGNGTRLTVT.

As to this clone: Read coverage stops 3 residues before the CDR3 terminus; the germline J gene supplies the remainder. This sequence joins TRBV2 and TRBJ2-3, with 10 positions matching TRBD2. Losses at the gene ends were 8 bases for V and 3 bases for J; bases not matched to a gene: 5. This CDR3 region has 14 residues. The germline V gene has CDR1 SNHLY and CDR2 FYNNEI. CDR3 DNA (partial): TGTGCCAGCGCAGGGACTAGCGAAACAGATACG. This codes for CASAGTSETDT. The CDR3, in full, reads CASAGTSETDTQYF.